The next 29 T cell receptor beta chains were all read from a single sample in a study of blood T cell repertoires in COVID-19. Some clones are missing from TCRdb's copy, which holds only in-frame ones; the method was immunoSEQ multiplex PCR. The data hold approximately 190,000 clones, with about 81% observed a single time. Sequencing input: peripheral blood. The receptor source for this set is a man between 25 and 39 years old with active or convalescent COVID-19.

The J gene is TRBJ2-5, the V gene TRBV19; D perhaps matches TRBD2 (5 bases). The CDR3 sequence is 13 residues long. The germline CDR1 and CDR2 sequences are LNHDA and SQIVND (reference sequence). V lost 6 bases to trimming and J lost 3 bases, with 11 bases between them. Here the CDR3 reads CASSHTGKETQYF. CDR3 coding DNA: TGTGCCAGTAGCCATACGGGAAAAGAGACCCAGTACTTC.

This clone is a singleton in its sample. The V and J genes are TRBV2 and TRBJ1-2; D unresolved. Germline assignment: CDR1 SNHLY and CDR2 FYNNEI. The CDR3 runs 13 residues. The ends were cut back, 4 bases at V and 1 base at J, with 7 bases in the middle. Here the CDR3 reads CASSGTYNYGYTF. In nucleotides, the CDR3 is TGTGCCAGCAGTGGCACTTATAACTATGGCTACACCTTC.

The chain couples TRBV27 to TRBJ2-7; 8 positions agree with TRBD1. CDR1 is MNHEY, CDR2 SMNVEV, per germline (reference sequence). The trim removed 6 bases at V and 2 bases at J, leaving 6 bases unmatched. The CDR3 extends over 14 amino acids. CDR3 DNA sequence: TGTGCCAGCAGAAGGAAGGGACAGGCCTACGAGCAGTACTTC. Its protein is CASRRKGQAYEQYF.

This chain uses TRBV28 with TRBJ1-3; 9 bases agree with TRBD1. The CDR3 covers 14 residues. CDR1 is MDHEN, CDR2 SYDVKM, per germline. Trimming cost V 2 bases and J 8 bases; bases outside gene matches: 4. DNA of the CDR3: TGTGCCAGCAGTTTAACAGGGGGCAAGGACACCATATATTTT. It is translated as CASSLTGGKDTIYF.

The CDR3 spells CASSPLAGGSTDTQYF. In DNA form, the CDR3 reads TGTGCCAGCAGCCCCCTAGCGGGGGGGAGCACAGATACGCAGTATTTT. This rearrangement joins TRBV9 to TRBJ2-3; the match to TRBD2 covers 12 bases. CDR1 and CDR2 (germline): SGDLS, YYNGEE. Germline trimming cut 4 bases from V and 0 bases from J; bases unmatched to any gene: 3. CDR3 length equals 16 residues.

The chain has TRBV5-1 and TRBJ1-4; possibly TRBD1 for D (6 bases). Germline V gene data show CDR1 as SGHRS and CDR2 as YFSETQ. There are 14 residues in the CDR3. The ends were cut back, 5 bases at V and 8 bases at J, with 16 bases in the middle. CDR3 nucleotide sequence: TGCGCCAGCAGAGTGGGGACAAACGACGAAAAACTGTTTTTT. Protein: CASRVGTNDEKLFF. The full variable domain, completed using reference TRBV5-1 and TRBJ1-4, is KAGVTQTPRYLIKTRGQQVTLSCSPISGHRSVSWYQQTPGQGLQFLFEYFSETQRNKGNFPGRFSGRQFSNSRSEMNVSTLELGDSALYLCASRVGTNDEKLFFGSGTQLSVL.

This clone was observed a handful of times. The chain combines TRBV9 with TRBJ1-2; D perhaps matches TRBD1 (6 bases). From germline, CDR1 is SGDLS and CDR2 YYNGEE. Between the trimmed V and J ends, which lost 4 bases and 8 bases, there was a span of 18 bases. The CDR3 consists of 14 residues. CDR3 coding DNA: TGTGCCAGCAGCCGGGCCCGGGGGGGCAGCGGCTACACCTTC. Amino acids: CASSRARGGSGYTF.

This CDR3 reads CAWGGTGRYTF. CDR3 DNA: TGTGCCTGGGGGGGGACAGGGCGGTACACCTTC. The chain uses TRBV30 and TRBJ1-2; 9 bases agree with TRBD1. J lost 11 bases, V lost 5 bases, and 6 bases had no gene match. Germline values: CDR1 GTSNPN, CDR2 SVGIG (reference sequence). The CDR3 spans 11 residues.

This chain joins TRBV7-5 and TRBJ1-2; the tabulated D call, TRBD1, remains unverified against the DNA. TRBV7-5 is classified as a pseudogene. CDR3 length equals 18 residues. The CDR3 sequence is CVRSLVHPSRDRNYGYTF. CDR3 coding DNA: TGTGTCAGAAGCTTAGTCCACCCCAGCCGGGACAGAAACTATGGCTACACCTTC.

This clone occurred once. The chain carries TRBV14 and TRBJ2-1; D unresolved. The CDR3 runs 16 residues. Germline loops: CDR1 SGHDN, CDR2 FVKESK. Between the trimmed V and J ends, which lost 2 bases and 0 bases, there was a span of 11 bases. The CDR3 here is CASSQSPHGSYNEQFF. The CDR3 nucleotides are TGTGCCAGCAGCCAATCTCCCCACGGCTCCTACAATGAGCAGTTCTTC. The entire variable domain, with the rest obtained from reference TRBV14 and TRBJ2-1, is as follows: EAGVTQFPSHSVIEKGQTVTLRCDPISGHDNLYWYRRVMGKEIKFLLHFVKESKQDESGMPNNRFLAERTGGTYSTLKVQPAELEDSGVYFCASSQSPHGSYNEQFFGPGTRLTVL.

The CDR3 sequence is CASSGGLLETQYF. The DNA of the CDR3 is TGTGCCAGTAGTGGCGGACTTCTAGAGACCCAGTACTTC. The chain employs TRBV19 and TRBJ2-5, with D perhaps matching TRBD2 (5 bases). CDR1 is LNHDA and CDR2 is SQIVND in the germline V gene (reference sequence). The V end was cut by 5 bases, the J end by 4 bases, with 11 bases between. The CDR3 has 13 amino acids.

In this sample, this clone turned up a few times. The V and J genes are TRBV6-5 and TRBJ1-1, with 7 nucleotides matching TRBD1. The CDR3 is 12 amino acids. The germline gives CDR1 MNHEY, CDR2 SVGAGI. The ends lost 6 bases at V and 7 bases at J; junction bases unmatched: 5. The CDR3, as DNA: TGTGCCAGCAGAAGTGGGACAGTTGAAGCTTTCTTT. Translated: CASRSGTVEAFF.

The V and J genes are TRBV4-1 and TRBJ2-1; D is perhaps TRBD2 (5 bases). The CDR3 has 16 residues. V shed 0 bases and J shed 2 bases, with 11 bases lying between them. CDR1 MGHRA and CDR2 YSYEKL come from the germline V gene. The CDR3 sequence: CASSQDPGVAYNEQFF. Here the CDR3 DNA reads TGCGCCAGCAGCCAAGACCCCGGGGTGGCCTACAATGAGCAGTTCTTC.

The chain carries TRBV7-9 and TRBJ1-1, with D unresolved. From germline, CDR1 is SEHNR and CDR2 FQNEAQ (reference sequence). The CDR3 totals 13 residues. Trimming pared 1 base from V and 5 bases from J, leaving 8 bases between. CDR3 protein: CASSLESGTEAFF. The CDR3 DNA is TGTGCCAGCAGCTTAGAATCCGGGACTGAAGCTTTCTTT.

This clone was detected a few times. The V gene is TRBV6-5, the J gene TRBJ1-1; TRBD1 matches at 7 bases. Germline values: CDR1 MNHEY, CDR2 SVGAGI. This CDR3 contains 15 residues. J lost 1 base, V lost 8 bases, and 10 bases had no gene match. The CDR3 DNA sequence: TGTGCCAGCGACAGATCCCGGGACAGGAACACTGAAGCTTTCTTT. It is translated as CASDRSRDRNTEAFF.

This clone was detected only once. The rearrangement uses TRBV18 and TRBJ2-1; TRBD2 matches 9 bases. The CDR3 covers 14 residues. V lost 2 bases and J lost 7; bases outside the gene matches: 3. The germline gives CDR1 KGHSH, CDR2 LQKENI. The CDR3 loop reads CASSPVTSGNEQFF. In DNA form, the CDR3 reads TGTGCCAGCTCACCAGTGACTAGCGGTAATGAGCAGTTCTTC.

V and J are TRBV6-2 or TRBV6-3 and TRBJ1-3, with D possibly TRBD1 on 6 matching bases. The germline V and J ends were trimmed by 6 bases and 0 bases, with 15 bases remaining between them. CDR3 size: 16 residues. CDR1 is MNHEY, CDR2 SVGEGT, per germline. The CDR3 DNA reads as TGTGCCAGCAGCGTTTCCGGGACACCCTCTGGAAACACCATATATTTT. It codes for CASSVSGTPSGNTIYF.

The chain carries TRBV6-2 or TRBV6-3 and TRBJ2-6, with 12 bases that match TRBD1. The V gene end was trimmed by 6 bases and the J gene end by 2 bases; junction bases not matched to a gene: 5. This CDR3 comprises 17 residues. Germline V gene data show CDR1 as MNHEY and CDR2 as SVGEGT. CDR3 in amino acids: CASSPGTGGAGANVLTF. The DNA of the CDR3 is TGTGCCAGCAGCCCCGGGACAGGGGGCGCTGGGGCCAACGTCCTGACTTTC.

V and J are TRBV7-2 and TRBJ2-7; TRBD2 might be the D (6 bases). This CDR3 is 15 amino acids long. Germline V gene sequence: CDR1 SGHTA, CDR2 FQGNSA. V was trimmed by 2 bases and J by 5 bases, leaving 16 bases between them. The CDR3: CASSLNGREMDEQYF. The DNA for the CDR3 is TGTGCCAGCAGCTTAAATGGCCGGGAGATGGACGAGCAGTACTTC.

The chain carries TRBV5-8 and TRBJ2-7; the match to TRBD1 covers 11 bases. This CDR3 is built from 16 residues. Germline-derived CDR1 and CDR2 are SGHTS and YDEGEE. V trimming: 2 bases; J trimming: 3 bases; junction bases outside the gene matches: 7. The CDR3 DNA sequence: TGTGCCAGCAGCTTAACTTTCGGGACAGGGGGCTACGAGCAGTACTTC. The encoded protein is CASSLTFGTGGYEQYF.

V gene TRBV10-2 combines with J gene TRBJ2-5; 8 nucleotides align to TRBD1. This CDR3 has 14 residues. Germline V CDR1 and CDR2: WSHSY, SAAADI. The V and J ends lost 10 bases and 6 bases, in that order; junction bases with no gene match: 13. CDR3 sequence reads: CATHGAGGAKTQYF. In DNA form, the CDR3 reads TGCGCCACTCACGGGGCAGGGGGCGCAAAGACCCAGTACTTC.

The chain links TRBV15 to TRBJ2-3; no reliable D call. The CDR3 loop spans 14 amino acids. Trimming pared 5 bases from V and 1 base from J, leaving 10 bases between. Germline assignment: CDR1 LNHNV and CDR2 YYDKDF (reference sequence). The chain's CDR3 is CATSPVDRTDTQYF. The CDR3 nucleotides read TGTGCCACCAGCCCGGTTGATCGCACAGATACGCAGTATTTT.

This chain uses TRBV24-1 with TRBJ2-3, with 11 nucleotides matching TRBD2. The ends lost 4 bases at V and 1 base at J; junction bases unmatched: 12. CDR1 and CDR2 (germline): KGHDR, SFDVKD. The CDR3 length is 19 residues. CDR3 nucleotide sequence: TGTGCCACCAGTGACCGAAGCCCGACTAGCGGGGCGCGCACAGATACGCAGTATTTT. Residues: CATSDRSPTSGARTDTQYF.

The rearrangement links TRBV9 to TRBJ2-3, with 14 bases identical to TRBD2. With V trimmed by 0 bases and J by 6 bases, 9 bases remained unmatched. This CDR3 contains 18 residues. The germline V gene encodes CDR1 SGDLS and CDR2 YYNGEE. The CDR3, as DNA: TGTGCCAGCAGCGTAGTACCTGTGACTAGCGGGAGGGGGGATACGCAGTATTTT. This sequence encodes CASSVVPVTSGRGDTQYF.

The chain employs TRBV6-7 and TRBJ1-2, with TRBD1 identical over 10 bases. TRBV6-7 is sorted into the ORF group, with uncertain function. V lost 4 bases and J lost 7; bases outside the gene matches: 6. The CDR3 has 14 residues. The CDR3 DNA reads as TGTGCCAGCAGTTCGGGACAGGGGAGTTTTGGCTACACCTTC. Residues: CASSSGQGSFGYTF.

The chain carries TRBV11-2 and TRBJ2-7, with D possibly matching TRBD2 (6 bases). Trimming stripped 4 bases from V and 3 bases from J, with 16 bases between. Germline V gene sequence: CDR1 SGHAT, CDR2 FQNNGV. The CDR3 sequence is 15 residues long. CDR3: CASSSTQLALYEQYF. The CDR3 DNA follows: TGTGCCAGCAGCTCCACTCAACTAGCTCTCTACGAGCAGTACTTC. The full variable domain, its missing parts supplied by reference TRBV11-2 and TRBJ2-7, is EAGVAQSPRYKIIEKRQSVAFWCNPISGHATLYWYQQILGQGPKLLIQFQNNGVVDDSQLPKDRFSAERLKGVDSTLKIQPAKLEDSAVYLCASSSTQLALYEQYFGPGTRLTVT.

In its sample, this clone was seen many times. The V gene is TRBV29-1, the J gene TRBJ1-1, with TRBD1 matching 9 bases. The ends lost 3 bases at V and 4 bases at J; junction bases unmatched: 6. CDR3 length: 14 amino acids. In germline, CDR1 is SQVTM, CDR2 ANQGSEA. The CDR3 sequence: CSVDVATGGTEAFF. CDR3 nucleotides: TGCAGCGTTGATGTCGCGACAGGGGGCACTGAAGCTTTCTTT.

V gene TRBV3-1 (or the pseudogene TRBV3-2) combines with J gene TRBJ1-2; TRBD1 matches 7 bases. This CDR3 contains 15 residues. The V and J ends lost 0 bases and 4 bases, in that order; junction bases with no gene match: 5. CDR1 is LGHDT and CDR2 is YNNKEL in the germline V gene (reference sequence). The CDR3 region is CASSQDTGASYGYTF. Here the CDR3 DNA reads TGTGCCAGCAGCCAAGACACAGGGGCGAGCTATGGCTACACCTTC.

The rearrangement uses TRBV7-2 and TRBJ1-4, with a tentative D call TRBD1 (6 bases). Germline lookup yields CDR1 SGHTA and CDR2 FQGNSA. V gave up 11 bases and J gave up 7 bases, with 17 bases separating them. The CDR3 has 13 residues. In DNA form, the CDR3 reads TGTGCCGGACAGAGTCCCGTCCGTGAAAAACTGTTTTTT. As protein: CAGQSPVREKLFF.